The 25 T cell receptor beta chains below all came from one sample that was sequenced in a study of beta chain features in type 1 diabetes (dated 2018 in TCRdb). Library method: the immunoSEQ multiplex PCR assay. The entire amount of isolated RNA was reverse transcribed using the High Capacity cDNA Reverse Transcription Kit, so the sequenced TCRB transcripts were expressed ones. TCRdb provides this immuneACCESS table in a form limited to in-frame rearrangements. Some clones are lacking; in checked studies, under half of them reflect an unresolved V gene, and why the rest are absent is not known. This sample lists under 300,000 clones; around 13% were detected once. The ten largest clones capture 0.015% to 0.02% of the sample. What the work shows at the level of the full study, not this receptor alone: In all four CD4+ subsets, TCRB CDR3 length was moderately but significantly shorter in type 1 diabetes patients.

No antigen has been identified for these receptors. The sequenced material came from naive CD4+ T cells from blood. The cell subset or site label of this sample denotes: true naive CD4+ T cells. The origin of the receptors is a young man with type 1 diabetes.

This clone was counted only a few times. The chain combines TRBV6-1 with TRBJ2-1; 14 bases align to TRBD2. Germline values: CDR1 MNHNS, CDR2 SASEGT. This CDR3 spans 12 amino acids. J gave up 14 bases and V 6 bases, and 3 bases lay outside the gene matches. The DNA of the CDR3 is TGTGCCAGCAGGGGACTAGCGGGAGTTGAGTTCTTC. It codes for CASRGLAGVEFF.

The rearrangement links TRBV21-1 to TRBJ1-2; the table names TRBD1, a call not compared with the DNA. TRBV21-1 is annotated as a pseudogene. The CDR3 extends over 14 amino acids. The CDR3 spells CASSKAQGVYGYTF. The CDR3 DNA is TGTGCCAGCAGCAAAGCTCAGGGGGTCTATGGCTACACCTTC.

The table lists this clone with a few counts. This sequence joins TRBV5-6 and TRBJ2-7; 8 bases agree with TRBD1. Germline V gene data show CDR1 as SGHDT and CDR2 as YYEEEE. This CDR3 is built from 13 residues. Trimming removed 4 bases from V and 7 bases from J; junction bases left unmatched: 7. The CDR3 loop is CASSGTGGREQYF. CDR3 DNA sequence: TGTGCCAGCAGCGGGACAGGAGGGCGAGAGCAGTACTTC. Together with reference TRBV5-6 and TRBJ2-7, the CDR3 gives the full variable domain: DAGVTQSPTHLIKTRGQQVTLRCSPKSGHDTVSWYQQALGQGPQFIFQYYEEEERQRGNFPDRFSGHQFPNYSSELNVNALLLGDSALYLCASSGTGGREQYFGPGTRLTVT.

This chain connects TRBV7-2 to TRBJ2-5; TRBD2 agrees at 11 bases. Germline V gene sequence: CDR1 SGHTA, CDR2 FQGNSA. The CDR3 is 16 amino acids. V lost 2 bases and J lost 1; bases outside the gene matches: 3. CDR3 region: CASSLLAGGAQETQYF. CDR3 bases: TGTGCCAGCAGCTTATTAGCGGGGGGGGCCCAAGAGACCCAGTACTTC.

The chain links TRBV9 to TRBJ2-5; the D gene is possibly TRBD1 (6 bases). V was clipped by 3 bases and J by 7 bases, with 13 bases between them. The CDR3 covers 13 residues. Germline V lookup: CDR1 SGDLS, CDR2 YYNGEE. CDR3 in amino acids: CASSATGSGTQYF. The CDR3 nucleotides are TGTGCCAGCAGCGCCACAGGGTCGGGGACCCAGTACTTC.

This chain joins TRBV7-9 and TRBJ1-2, with 7 nucleotides matching TRBD1. The V and J ends lost 4 bases and 10 bases, in that order; junction bases with no gene match: 9. Germline V lookup: CDR1 SEHNR, CDR2 FQNEAQ (reference sequence). This CDR3 spans 13 amino acids. CDR3 DNA: TGTGCCAGCAGCTCCAGACAGGGAGTGTACTACACCTTC. This sequence encodes CASSSRQGVYYTF. Variable domain in full (rest from reference TRBV7-9 and TRBJ1-2): DTGVSQNPRHKITKRGQNVTFRCDPISEHNRLYWYRQTLGQGPEFLTYFQNEAQLEKSRLLSDRFSAERPKGSFSTLEIQRTEQGDSAMYLCASSSRQGVYYTFGSGTRLTVV.

The CDR3 DNA reads as TGCGCCAGCAGTCCGGACCCGGGGGCTGAAGCTTTCTTT. Protein product: CASSPDPGAEAFF. The rearrangement uses TRBV5-1 and TRBJ1-1; D is perhaps TRBD1 (5 bases). Germline CDR1 reads SGHRS; CDR2 reads YFSETQ. V was trimmed by 5 bases and J by 6 bases, leaving 14 bases between them. The CDR3 spans 13 residues.

This clone was observed a few times. The chain carries TRBV6-1 and TRBJ2-3, with TRBD2 identical over 13 bases. V lost 8 bases and J lost 8; bases outside the gene matches: 7. Germline CDR1 and CDR2: MNHNS and SASEGT. The CDR3 runs to 14 residues. The CDR3 sequence is CASERLAGGPTQYF. Written as DNA, the CDR3 is TGTGCCAGCGAAAGACTAGCGGGAGGCCCTACGCAGTATTTT.

This clone was observed a handful of times. The genes are TRBV5-1 and TRBJ2-5, with D perhaps matching TRBD2 (6 bases). This CDR3 comprises 16 residues. Germline loops: CDR1 SGHRS, CDR2 YFSETQ. V lost 0 bases and J lost 2, with 14 bases in between. The CDR3 spells CASSLEVAEGQETQYF. The CDR3 DNA reads TGCGCCAGCAGCTTGGAGGTAGCGGAGGGGCAAGAGACCCAGTACTTC.

CDR3 region: CASSPRQGAGANVLTF. CDR3 coding DNA: TGCGCCAGCAGCCCTAGACAGGGGGCTGGGGCCAACGTCCTGACTTTC. The genes are TRBV5-1 and TRBJ2-6, with 9 bases that match TRBD1. Trimming took 4 bases from V and 2 from J; bases not matched to a gene: 4. The germline V gene encodes CDR1 SGHRS and CDR2 YFSETQ. The CDR3 is 16 residues long.

This clone was seen a handful of times. The chain employs TRBV5-1 and TRBJ2-2, with TRBD1 as a possible D gene (6 bases). The CDR3 consists of 14 residues. Trimming removed 4 bases at V and 4 bases at J, with 11 bases between. Germline V CDR1 and CDR2: SGHRS, YFSETQ. The CDR3 sequence is CASSQGQATGELFF. In DNA form, the CDR3 reads TGCGCCAGCAGCCAGGGACAAGCCACCGGGGAGCTGTTTTTT.

This clone has just one count. The V call is TRBV21-1, the J call TRBJ2-7; the table's D call, TRBD1, has no DNA check behind it. TRBV21-1 is shown as a pseudogene. This CDR3 contains 14 residues. The CDR3 nucleotides read TGTGCCAGCAGCAAGGGGAAAGAGGGACAGGCGATAAACTTC. This encodes CASSKGKEGQAINF.

The genes are TRBV6-1 and TRBJ2-7; TRBD1 aligns across 7 bases. Germline V gene lookup returns CDR1 MNHNS and CDR2 SASEGT. The CDR3 is 15 residues long. V shed 11 bases, J shed 0 bases, and the junction held 13 bases outside the gene matches. The CDR3 loop is CADYGPGQSSYEQYF. The CDR3 DNA is TGTGCCGACTACGGGCCGGGACAGAGCTCCTACGAGCAGTACTTC.

The chain couples TRBV27 to TRBJ2-2; unclear D gene. V lost 5 bases and J lost 6, with 7 bases in between. This CDR3 region has 12 residues. The germline gives CDR1 MNHEY, CDR2 SMNVEV (reference sequence). As DNA, the CDR3 is TGTGCCAGCAGTCGTTTCGCCGGGGAGCTGTTTTTT. Protein: CASSRFAGELFF.

The chain is built from TRBV19 and TRBJ1-1, with a possible D match to TRBD1 (6 bases). The germline V gene has CDR1 LNHDA and CDR2 SQIVND (reference sequence). The CDR3 extends over 14 amino acids. V was clipped by 5 bases and J by 4 bases, with 14 bases between them. The CDR3 spells CASSGRGAGTEAFF. For the CDR3, the DNA is TGTGCCAGTAGTGGTCGGGGGGCTGGCACTGAAGCTTTCTTT. The full variable domain, with the rest looked up from reference TRBV19 and TRBJ1-1, is DGGITQSPKYLFRKEGQNVTLSCEQNLNHDAMYWYRQDPGQGLRLIYYSQIVNDFQKGDIAEGYSVSREKKESFPLTVTSAQKNPTAFYLCASSGRGAGTEAFFGQGTRLTVV.

This chain connects TRBV29-1 to TRBJ2-1; 10 nucleotides align to TRBD1. The CDR3 length is 13 residues. V lost 7 bases and J lost 6; bases outside the gene matches: 6. Germline CDR1 reads SQVTM; CDR2 reads ANQGSEA. Here the CDR3 reads CSGGQGTVNEQFF. The CDR3 region has the DNA TGCAGCGGGGGACAGGGGACGGTCAATGAGCAGTTCTTC.

In this sample, this clone turned up a few times. V is TRBV18 and J is TRBJ2-1; D is unresolved. Trimming removed 2 bases from V and 3 bases from J, with 11 bases in between. The CDR3 consists of 15 residues. Germline assignment: CDR1 KGHSH and CDR2 LQKENI. CDR3 sequence (DNA): TGTGCCAGCTCACCAGCAAGCGAGAGCTACAATGAGCAGTTCTTC. Amino acid sequence: CASSPASESYNEQFF.

The chain uses TRBV7-9 and TRBJ1-1; D not resolved. The germline CDR1 and CDR2 sequences are SEHNR and FQNEAQ (reference sequence). Trimming took off 5 bases at V and 1 base at J, with 14 bases between the two ends. CDR3 size: 15 residues. CDR3 nucleotides: TGTGCCAGCAGCCCAGGAGGATTAGAGAACACTGAAGCTTTCTTT. It specifies CASSPGGLENTEAFF.

This chain joins TRBV18 and TRBJ1-5; D is undetermined. The CDR3 totals 14 residues. V was shortened by 2 bases and J by 1 base, with 6 bases between the two germline ends. Germline loops: CDR1 KGHSH, CDR2 LQKENI. The CDR3 DNA follows: TGTGCCAGCTCACCAGAGGTGAGCAATCAGCCCCAGCATTTT. It is translated as CASSPEVSNQPQHF.

The chain employs TRBV5-8 and TRBJ2-4; D is undetermined. Germline CDR1 SGHTS, CDR2 YDEGEE. Trimming took off 7 bases at V and 2 bases at J, with 13 bases between the two ends. CDR3 size: 14 residues. This CDR3 is CASSQAFSKNIQYF. The CDR3 DNA sequence: TGTGCCAGCTCTCAGGCCTTCTCCAAAAACATTCAGTACTTC.

This clone was picked up a small number of times. The rearrangement joins TRBV30 to TRBJ2-5; TRBD1 is a possible D gene (5 bases). The better agreement between TRBJ2-7 and the DNA end casts doubt on the J call. The V gene's germline CDR1 is GTSNPN and CDR2 SVGIG (reference sequence). The CDR3 runs 12 residues. The CDR3 nucleotides read TGTGCCTGGAGTGCAGGGCGTGGCGAGCAGTACTTC. Translation gives CAWSAGRGEQYF.

This clone was counted only a few times. This same CDR3 is encoded by further DNA sequences in the sample. The J gene is TRBJ1-1, the V gene TRBV29-1; weak D call: TRBD1 (5 bases). V was pared by 3 bases and J by 3 bases, with 11 bases between. The germline V gene encodes CDR1 SQVTM and CDR2 ANQGSEA. The length of the CDR3 is 13 residues. The CDR3 reads CSVDRQGDTEAFF. Here the CDR3 DNA reads TGCAGCGTTGACCGGCAGGGTGACACTGAAGCTTTCTTT.

This sequence joins TRBV6-5 and TRBJ2-3, with 8 bases aligning to TRBD2. CDR1 is MNHEY, CDR2 SVGAGI, per germline. V lost 9 bases, J lost 5 bases, and 13 bases stayed unmatched. This CDR3 is built from 15 residues. CDR3 sequence reads: CASWRSGGLKDTQYF. The CDR3 coding sequence is TGTGCCAGTTGGAGGAGCGGGGGTCTTAAAGATACGCAGTATTTT.

In its sample, this clone was seen a few times. This chain connects TRBV28 to TRBJ2-1, with 8 bases lining up with TRBD2. CDR3 length: 14 amino acids. Germline V gene lookup returns CDR1 MDHEN and CDR2 SYDVKM. The V segment lost 1 base and the J segment 5 bases; nucleotides outside the gene matches: 1. CDR3 sequence (DNA): TGTGCCAGCAGTTTATTTAGCGGGGACAATGAGCAGTTCTTC. It codes for CASSLFSGDNEQFF.

The table lists this clone with a few counts. This chain joins TRBV11-2 and TRBJ1-2, with 7 bases fitting TRBD1. Germline values: CDR1 SGHAT, CDR2 FQNNGV. V lost 1 base to trimming and J lost 6 bases; unmatched junction nucleotides: 2. The CDR3 contains 13 residues. The CDR3 loop is CASSLAGGDGYTF. DNA of the CDR3: TGTGCCAGCAGCTTAGCAGGGGGAGATGGCTACACCTTC.